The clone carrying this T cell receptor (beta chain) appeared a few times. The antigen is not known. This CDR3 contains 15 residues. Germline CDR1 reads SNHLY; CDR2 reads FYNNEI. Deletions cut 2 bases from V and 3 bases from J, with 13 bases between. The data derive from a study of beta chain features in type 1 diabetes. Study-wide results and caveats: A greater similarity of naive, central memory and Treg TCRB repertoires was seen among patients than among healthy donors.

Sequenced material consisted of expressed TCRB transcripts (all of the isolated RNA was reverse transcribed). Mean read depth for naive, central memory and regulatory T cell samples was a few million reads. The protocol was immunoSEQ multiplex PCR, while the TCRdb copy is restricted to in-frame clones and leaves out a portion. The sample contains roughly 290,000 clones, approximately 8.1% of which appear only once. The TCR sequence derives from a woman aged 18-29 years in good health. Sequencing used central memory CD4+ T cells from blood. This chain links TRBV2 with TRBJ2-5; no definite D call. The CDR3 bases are TGTGCCAGCAGTGAAACGCGTTGGACCAAAGAGACCCAGTACTTC. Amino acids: CASSETRWTKETQYF.